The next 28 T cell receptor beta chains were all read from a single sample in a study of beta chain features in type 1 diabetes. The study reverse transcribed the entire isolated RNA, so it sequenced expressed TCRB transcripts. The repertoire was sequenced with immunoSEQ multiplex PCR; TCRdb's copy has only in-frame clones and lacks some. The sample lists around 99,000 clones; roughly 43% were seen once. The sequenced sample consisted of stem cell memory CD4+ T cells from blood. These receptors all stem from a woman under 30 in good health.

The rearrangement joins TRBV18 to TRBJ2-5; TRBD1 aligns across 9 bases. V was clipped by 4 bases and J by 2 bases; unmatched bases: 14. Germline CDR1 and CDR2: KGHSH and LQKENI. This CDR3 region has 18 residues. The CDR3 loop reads CASSHSGSGTGYQETQYF. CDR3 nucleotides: TGTGCCAGCTCACACTCAGGCTCCGGGACAGGGTATCAAGAGACCCAGTACTTC.

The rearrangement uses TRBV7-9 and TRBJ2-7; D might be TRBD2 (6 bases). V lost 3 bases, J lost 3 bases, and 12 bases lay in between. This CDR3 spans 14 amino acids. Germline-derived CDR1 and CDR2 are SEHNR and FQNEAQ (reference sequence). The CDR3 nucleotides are TGTGCCAGCAGCTTTGCGCAGGGAGGCTACGAGCAGTACTTC. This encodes CASSFAQGGYEQYF.

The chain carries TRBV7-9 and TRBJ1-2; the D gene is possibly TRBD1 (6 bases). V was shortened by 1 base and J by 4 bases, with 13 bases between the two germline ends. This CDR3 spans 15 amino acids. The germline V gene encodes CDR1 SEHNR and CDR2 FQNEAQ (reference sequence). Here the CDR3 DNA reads TGTGCCAGCAGCTTAGGAGGCCAGGGGAGCTATGGCTACACCTTC. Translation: CASSLGGQGSYGYTF.

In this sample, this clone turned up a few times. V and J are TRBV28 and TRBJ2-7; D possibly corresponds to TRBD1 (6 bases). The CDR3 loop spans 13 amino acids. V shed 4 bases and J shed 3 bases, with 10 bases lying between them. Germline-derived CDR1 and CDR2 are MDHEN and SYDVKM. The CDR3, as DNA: TGTGCCAGCAGTTCCTGGACAGACTACGAGCAGTACTTC. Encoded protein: CASSSWTDYEQYF.

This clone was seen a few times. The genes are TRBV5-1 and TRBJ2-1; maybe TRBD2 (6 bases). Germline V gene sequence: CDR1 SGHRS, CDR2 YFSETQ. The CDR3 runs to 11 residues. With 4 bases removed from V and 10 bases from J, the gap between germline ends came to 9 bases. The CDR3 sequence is CASSVLAEQFF. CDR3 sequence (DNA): TGCGCCAGCAGCGTACTAGCCGAGCAGTTCTTC. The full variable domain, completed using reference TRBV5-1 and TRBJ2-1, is KAGVTQTPRYLIKTRGQQVTLSCSPISGHRSVSWYQQTPGQGLQFLFEYFSETQRNKGNFPGRFSGRQFSNSRSEMNVSTLELGDSALYLCASSVLAEQFFGPGTRLTVL.

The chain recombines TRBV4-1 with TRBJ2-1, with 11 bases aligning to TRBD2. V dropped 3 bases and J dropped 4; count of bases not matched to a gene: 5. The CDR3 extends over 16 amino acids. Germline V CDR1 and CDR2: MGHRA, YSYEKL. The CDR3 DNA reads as TGCGCCAGCAGCCAGTTACTAGCGGGGGCATACAATGAGCAGTTCTTC. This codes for CASSQLLAGAYNEQFF.

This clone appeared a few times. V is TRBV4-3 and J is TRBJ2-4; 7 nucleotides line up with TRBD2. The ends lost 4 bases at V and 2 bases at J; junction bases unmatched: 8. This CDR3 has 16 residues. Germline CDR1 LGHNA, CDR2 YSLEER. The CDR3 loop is CASSPKGGGTKNIQYF. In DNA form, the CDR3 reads TGCGCCAGCAGCCCAAAGGGCGGGGGAACCAAAAACATTCAGTACTTC.

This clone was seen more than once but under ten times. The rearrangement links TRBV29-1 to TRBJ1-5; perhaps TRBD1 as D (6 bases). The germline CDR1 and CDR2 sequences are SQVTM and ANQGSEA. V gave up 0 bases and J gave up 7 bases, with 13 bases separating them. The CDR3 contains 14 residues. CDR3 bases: TGCAGCGTTGAAGAAGCAGGGGTCGGACAGCCCCAGCATTTT. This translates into CSVEEAGVGQPQHF.

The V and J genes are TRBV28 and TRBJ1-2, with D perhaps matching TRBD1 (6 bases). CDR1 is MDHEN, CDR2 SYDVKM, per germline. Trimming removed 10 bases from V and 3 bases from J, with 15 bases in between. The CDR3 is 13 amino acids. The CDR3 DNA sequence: TGTGCCACGACCCGGGACACCGACTATGGCTACACCTTC. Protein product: CATTRDTDYGYTF.

The CDR3 sequence: CASSYSTGVEKQFF. DNA for the CDR3: TGTGCCAGCAGTTACTCGACAGGTGTAGAAAAGCAGTTCTTC. V and J are TRBV6-5 and TRBJ2-1; D might be TRBD1 (6 bases). Germline lookup yields CDR1 MNHEY and CDR2 SVGAGI. The germline V and J ends were trimmed by 0 bases and 11 bases, with 14 bases remaining between them. The CDR3 sequence is 14 residues long.

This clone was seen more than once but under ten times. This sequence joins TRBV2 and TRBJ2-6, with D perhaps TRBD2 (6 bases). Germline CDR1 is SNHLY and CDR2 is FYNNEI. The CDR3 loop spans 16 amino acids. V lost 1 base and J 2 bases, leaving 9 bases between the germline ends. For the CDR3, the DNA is TGTGCCAGCAGTGAAGGGGGGGTCCCTGGGGCCAACGTCCTGACTTTC. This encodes CASSEGGVPGANVLTF.

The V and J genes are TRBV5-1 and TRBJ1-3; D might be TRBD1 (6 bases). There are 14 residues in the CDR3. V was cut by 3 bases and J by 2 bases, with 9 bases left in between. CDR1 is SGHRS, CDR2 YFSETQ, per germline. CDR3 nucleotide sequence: TGCGCCAGCAGCTGGGGGACAACTGGAAACACCATATATTTT. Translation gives CASSWGTTGNTIYF.

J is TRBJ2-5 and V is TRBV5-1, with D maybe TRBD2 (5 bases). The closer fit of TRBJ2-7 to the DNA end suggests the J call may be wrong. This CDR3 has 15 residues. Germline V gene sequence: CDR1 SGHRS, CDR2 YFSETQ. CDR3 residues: CASSHQLGSLYEQYF. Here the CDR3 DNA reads TGCGCCAGCAGCCACCAATTAGGGAGCCTCTACGAGCAGTACTTC.

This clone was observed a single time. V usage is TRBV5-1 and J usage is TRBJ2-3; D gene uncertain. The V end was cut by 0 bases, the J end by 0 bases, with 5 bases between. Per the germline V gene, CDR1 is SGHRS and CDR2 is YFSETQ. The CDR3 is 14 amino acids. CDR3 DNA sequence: TGCGCCAGCAGCTTGGGCGTCAGCACAGATACGCAGTATTTT. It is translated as CASSLGVSTDTQYF.

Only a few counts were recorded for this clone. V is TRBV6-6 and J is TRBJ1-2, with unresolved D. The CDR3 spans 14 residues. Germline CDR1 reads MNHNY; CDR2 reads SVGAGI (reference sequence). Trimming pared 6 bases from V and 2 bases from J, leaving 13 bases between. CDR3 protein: CASRPAGLNYGYTF. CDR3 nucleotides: TGTGCCAGCAGACCCGCGGGCCTGAACTATGGCTACACCTTC.

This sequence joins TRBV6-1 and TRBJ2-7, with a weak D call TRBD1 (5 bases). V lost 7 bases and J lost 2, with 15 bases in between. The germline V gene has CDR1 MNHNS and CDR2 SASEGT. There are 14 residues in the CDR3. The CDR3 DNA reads TGTGCCAGCAAGGCAGGGTTTCTTCCCTACGAGCAGTACTTC. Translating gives CASKAGFLPYEQYF.

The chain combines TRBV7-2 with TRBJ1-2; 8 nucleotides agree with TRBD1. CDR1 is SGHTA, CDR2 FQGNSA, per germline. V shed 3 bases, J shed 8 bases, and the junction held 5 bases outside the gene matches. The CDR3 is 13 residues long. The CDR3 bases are TGTGCCAGCAGCTTTGACAGGGGTAGCGGCTACACCTTC. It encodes CASSFDRGSGYTF.

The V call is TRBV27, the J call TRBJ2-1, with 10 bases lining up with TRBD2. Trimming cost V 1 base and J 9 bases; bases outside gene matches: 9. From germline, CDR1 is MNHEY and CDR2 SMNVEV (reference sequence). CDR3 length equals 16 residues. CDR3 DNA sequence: TGTGCCAGCAGTTTATATTCCACTAGCGGGATTCGTGAGCAGTTCTTC. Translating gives CASSLYSTSGIREQFF.

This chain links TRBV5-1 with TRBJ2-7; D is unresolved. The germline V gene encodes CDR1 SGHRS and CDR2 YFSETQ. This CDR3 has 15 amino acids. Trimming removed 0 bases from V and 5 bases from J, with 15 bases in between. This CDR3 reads CASSLAITYKHEQYF. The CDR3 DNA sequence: TGCGCCAGCAGCTTGGCCATTACCTATAAGCACGAGCAGTACTTC.

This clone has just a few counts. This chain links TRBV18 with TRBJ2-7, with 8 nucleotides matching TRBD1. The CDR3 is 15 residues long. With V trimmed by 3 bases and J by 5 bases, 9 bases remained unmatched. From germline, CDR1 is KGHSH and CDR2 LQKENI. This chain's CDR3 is CASSPLTGASHEQYF. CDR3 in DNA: TGTGCCAGCTCACCCCTGACAGGGGCGTCCCACGAGCAGTACTTC. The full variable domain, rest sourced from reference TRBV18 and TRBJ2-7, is NAGVMQNPRHLVRRRGQEARLRCSPMKGHSHVYWYRQLPEEGLKFMVYLQKENIIDESGMPKERFSAEFPKEGPSILRIQQVVRGDSAAYFCASSPLTGASHEQYFGPGTRLTVT.

This chain's CDR3 is CASSQDLSGGINTGELFF. The CDR3, as DNA: TGCGCCAGCAGCCAAGATCTCTCGGGAGGGATAAACACCGGGGAGCTGTTTTTT. The chain couples TRBV4-3 to TRBJ2-2, with 8 bases identical to TRBD2. The CDR3 contains 18 residues. Germline loops: CDR1 LGHNA, CDR2 YSLEER. The J segment lost 2 bases and the V segment lost 0 bases, leaving 8 bases of the junction unmatched.

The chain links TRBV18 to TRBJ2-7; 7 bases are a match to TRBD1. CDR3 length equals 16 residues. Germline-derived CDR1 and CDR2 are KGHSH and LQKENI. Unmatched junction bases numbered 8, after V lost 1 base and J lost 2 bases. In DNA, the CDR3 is TGTGCCAGCTCACCACGCTGGAAGACAGGGACCTACGAGCAGTACTTC. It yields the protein CASSPRWKTGTYEQYF.

This CDR3 is CASSPGYEQYF. The DNA of the CDR3 is TGCGCCAGCAGCCCGGGGTACGAGCAGTACTTC. The chain joins TRBV5-1 to TRBJ2-7, with a weak D call TRBD2 (5 bases). The CDR3 length is 11 residues. The ends were cut back, 4 bases at V and 4 bases at J, with 6 bases in the middle. The germline V gene has CDR1 SGHRS and CDR2 YFSETQ.

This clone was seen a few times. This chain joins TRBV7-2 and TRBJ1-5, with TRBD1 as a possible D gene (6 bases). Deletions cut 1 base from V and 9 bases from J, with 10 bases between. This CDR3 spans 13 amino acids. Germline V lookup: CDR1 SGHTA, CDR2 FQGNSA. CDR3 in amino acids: CASSLGGPVPQHF. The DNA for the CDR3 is TGTGCCAGCAGCTTAGGGGGGCCGGTGCCCCAGCATTTT.

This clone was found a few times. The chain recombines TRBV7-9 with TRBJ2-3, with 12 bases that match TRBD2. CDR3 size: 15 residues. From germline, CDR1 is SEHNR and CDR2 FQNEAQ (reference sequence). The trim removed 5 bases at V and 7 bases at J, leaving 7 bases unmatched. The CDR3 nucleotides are TGTGCCAGCAGCCCCCTAGCGGGAGGGCCAAATACGCAGTATTTT. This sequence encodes CASSPLAGGPNTQYF.

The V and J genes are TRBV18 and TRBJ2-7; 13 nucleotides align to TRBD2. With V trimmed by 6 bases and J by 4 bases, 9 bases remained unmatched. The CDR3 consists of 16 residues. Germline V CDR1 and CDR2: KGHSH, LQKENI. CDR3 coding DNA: TGTGCCAGCTCTCACACCACTAGCGGGAGGGGGTACGAGCAGTACTTC. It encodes CASSHTTSGRGYEQYF.

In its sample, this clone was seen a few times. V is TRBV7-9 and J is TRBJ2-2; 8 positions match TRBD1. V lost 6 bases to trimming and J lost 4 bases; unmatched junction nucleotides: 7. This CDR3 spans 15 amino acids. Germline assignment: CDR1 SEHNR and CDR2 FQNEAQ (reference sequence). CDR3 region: CASSPGQGRTGELFF. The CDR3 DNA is TGTGCCAGCAGTCCCGGACAGGGTCGCACCGGGGAGCTGTTTTTT.

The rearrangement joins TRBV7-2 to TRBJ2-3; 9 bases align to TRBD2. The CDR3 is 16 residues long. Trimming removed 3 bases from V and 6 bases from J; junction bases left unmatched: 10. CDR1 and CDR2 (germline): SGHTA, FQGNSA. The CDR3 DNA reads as TGTGCCAGCAGCTTTCTAGCGGGGCCCGTGGGTGATACGCAGTATTTT. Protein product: CASSFLAGPVGDTQYF. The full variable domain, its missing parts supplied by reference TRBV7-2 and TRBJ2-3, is GAGVSQSPSNKVTEKGKDVELRCDPISGHTALYWYRQSLGQGLEFLIYFQGNSAPDKSGLPSDRFSAERTGGSVSTLTIQRTQQEDSAVYLCASSFLAGPVGDTQYFGPGTRLTVL.